These 18 T cell receptor beta chains were sequenced from one sample in a study of T cells after yellow fever vaccination (dated by TCRdb to the late 2010s). The sample's treatment or condition label, decoded: live attenuated yellow fever vaccine strain. The library was obtained by 5' RACE. The run used an Illumina HiSeq 2500. The raw public data were reprocessed by TCRdb itself: fastp quality trimming at Q25, MiXCR clonotype calling, in-frame beta chains only. Merged by CDR3 protein, the rows form single entries marked with the most common genes and DNA. The sample data list roughly 150,000 distinct CDR3 sequences, and about 7% of these were observed just once. Of the sample, about 0.6% falls within the top ten clones. The starting material was CD4+ T cells sorted from PBMCs, obtained 10 days after the yellow fever booster vaccination. The receptors originated from a man under 40 who received the YFV17D yellow fever vaccine.

The chain couples TRBV20-1 to TRBJ2-7; 9 positions match TRBD1. V shed 5 bases and J 0 bases; nucleotides not matched to a gene: 8. From germline, CDR1 is DFQATT and CDR2 SNEGSKA (reference sequence). CDR3 length: 15 residues. In DNA form, the CDR3 reads TGCAGTGCTGGCGTCCCGGACAGGGGCTCCTACGAGCAGTACTTC. Translating gives CSAGVPDRGSYEQYF.

The chain links TRBV25-1 to TRBJ1-1; maybe TRBD1 (6 bases). The germline CDR1 and CDR2 sequences are MGHDK and SYGVNS. The CDR3 consists of 15 residues. V was pared by 4 bases and J by 0 bases, with 12 bases between. The CDR3 spells CASSVQGNMNTEAFF. For the CDR3, the DNA is TGTGCCAGCAGTGTTCAGGGGAACATGAACACTGAAGCTTTCTTT.

In this sample, this clonotype turned up many times. The chain carries TRBV5-1 and TRBJ2-4; D unresolved. The CDR3 is 16 residues long. Trimming took 3 bases from V and 0 from J, leaving 13 bases between them. Per germline, CDR1 SGHRS and CDR2 YFSETQ. CDR3 region: CASSSITILAKNIQYF. As DNA, the CDR3 is TGCGCCAGCAGCTCAATTACGATACTAGCCAAAAACATTCAGTACTTC.

This clonotype turned up a few times. V gene TRBV5-1 combines with J gene TRBJ2-5; 10 bases line up with TRBD2. The CDR3 has 19 amino acids. Unmatched junction bases numbered 11, after V lost 0 bases and J lost 0 bases. The germline V gene has CDR1 SGHRS and CDR2 YFSETQ. As DNA, the CDR3 is TGCGCCAGCAGCTTGGTACCCCCGGGACTAGCGAGGTACCAAGAGACCCAGTACTTC. Its translation is CASSLVPPGLARYQETQYF.

There are many counts of this clonotype. The V gene is TRBV6-1, the J gene TRBJ2-7; perhaps TRBD1 as D (6 bases). Germline V lookup: CDR1 MNHNS, CDR2 SASEGT. The CDR3 is made up of 14 amino acids. V shed 8 bases and J shed 3 bases, with 17 bases lying between them. The CDR3 sequence is CASEEGGDIYEQYF. In DNA form, the CDR3 reads TGTGCCAGCGAAGAAGGGGGAGATATCTACGAGCAGTACTTC.

This clonotype appeared many times. The CDR3 is CASSLGLGRGNEQFF. The CDR3 DNA reads as TGTGCCAGCAGCTTAGGACTGGGGCGGGGAAATGAGCAGTTCTTC. The V and J genes are TRBV7-8 and TRBJ2-1, with a weak D call TRBD2 (6 bases). CDR1 and CDR2 (germline): SGHVS, FQNEAQ. The CDR3 length is 15 residues. V was shortened by 1 base and J by 7 bases, with 14 bases between the two germline ends.

This clonotype was seen repeatedly, ten times or more. The chain recombines TRBV5-1 with TRBJ2-2, with D possibly TRBD2 on 6 matching bases. The V gene's germline CDR1 is SGHRS and CDR2 YFSETQ. CDR3 length equals 13 residues. V was clipped by 5 bases and J by 4 bases, with 9 bases between them. This chain's CDR3 is CASSRGATGELFF. The CDR3 region has the DNA TGCGCCAGCAGTCGCGGGGCCACCGGGGAGCTGTTTTTT.

This clonotype turned up a few times. The chain carries TRBV12-3 or TRBV12-4 and TRBJ1-6; D unresolved. V was shortened by 3 bases and J by 8 bases, with 11 bases between the two germline ends. This CDR3 has 14 residues. CDR3 sequence (DNA): TGTGCCAGCAGTTTTTTGCGTTTAGATTCACCCCTCCACTTT. It specifies CASSFLRLDSPLHF.

This clonotype has ten or more counts. V gene TRBV7-9 combines with J gene TRBJ1-6; 12 bases are a match to TRBD1. The V gene's germline CDR1 is SEHNR and CDR2 FQNEAQ (reference sequence). With V trimmed by 5 bases and J by 10 bases, 6 bases remained unmatched. The CDR3 consists of 15 residues. CDR3 nucleotide sequence: TGTGCCAGCAGCCCACAAGGGACAGGGGGCTCACCCCTCCACTTT. This translates into CASSPQGTGGSPLHF.

Turning to this clonotype: A much larger clone lies one base from this, so it may be a read error. Here the CDR3 DNA reads TGCAGTGTCCTACAGTCCCTCCTTAACAATGAGCAGTTCTTC. Protein sequence: CSVLQSLLNNEQFF. The V gene is TRBV20-1, the J gene TRBJ2-1; D is ambiguous. With 7 bases removed from V and 5 bases from J, the gap between germline ends came to 18 bases. Looked up from germline, CDR1 is DFQATT and CDR2 is SNEGSKA (reference sequence). CDR3 length: 14 residues.

This clonotype was found many times. The chain recombines TRBV24-1 with TRBJ2-5; unclear D gene. This CDR3 is built from 15 residues. V was clipped by 3 bases and J by 3 bases, with 13 bases between them. CDR1 is KGHDR and CDR2 is SFDVKD in the germline V gene. The DNA for the CDR3 is TGTGCCACCAGTGATCCCACTCGTCTGGAAGAGACCCAGTACTTC. Protein: CATSDPTRLEETQYF.

This clonotype has a count of ten or more. The chain carries TRBV18 and TRBJ2-5; D ambiguous. CDR3 size: 11 residues. V was pared by 8 bases and J by 3 bases, with 7 bases between. Germline lookup yields CDR1 KGHSH and CDR2 LQKENI. In DNA, the CDR3 is TGTGCCAGCAGCCCGGAAGAGACCCAGTACTTC. Encoded protein: CASSPEETQYF.

This clonotype was seen ten or more times. The rearrangement links TRBV28 to TRBJ2-7; weak D call: TRBD2 (5 bases). This CDR3 is built from 12 residues. V was shortened by 4 bases and J by 7 bases, with 11 bases between the two germline ends. Germline V gives CDR1 MDHEN, CDR2 SYDVKM. Written as DNA, the CDR3 is TGTGCCAGCAGTTCAAATCCGGGGGAGCAGTACTTC. Amino acids: CASSSNPGEQYF.

Details on this clonotype: This may be a read error: a much more frequent sequence differs by one nucleotide. The chain joins TRBV5-1 to TRBJ2-7, with 11 bases fitting TRBD1. The V segment lost 4 bases and the J segment 4 bases; nucleotides outside the gene matches: 7. Germline V gene data show CDR1 as SGHRS and CDR2 as YFSETQ. The CDR3 sequence is 15 residues long. CDR3 region: CASSHNGQGAYEQYF. CDR3 coding DNA: TGCGCCAGCAGCCACAATGGACAGGGGGCGTACGAGCAGTACTTC.

This clonotype has a count of ten or more. V is TRBV5-1 and J is TRBJ2-1, with D uncertain. This CDR3 has 15 residues. Germline CDR1 SGHRS, CDR2 YFSETQ. The V end lost 4 bases, the J end lost 1 base, and 12 bases lay between the germline ends. CDR3 loop: CASSPAQNSYNEQFF. Written as DNA, the CDR3 is TGCGCCAGCAGCCCAGCGCAAAATTCCTACAATGAGCAGTTCTTC.

Points on this clonotype: A read error may explain this, as a much larger clone is one base away. The chain couples TRBV3-1 to TRBJ2-7, with D unresolved. The germline CDR1 and CDR2 sequences are LGHDT and YNNKEL (reference sequence). The CDR3 is 14 amino acids. This CDR3 reads CAISQSMSSYEQYF. The CDR3, as DNA: TGTGCCATCAGCCAAAGTATGTCGTCCTACGAGCAGTACTTC.

This clonotype was counted ten times or more. This chain uses TRBV6-5 with TRBJ1-2, with no clear D. The CDR3 totals 11 residues. Germline V gene lookup returns CDR1 MNHEY and CDR2 SVGAGI. Trimming took 6 bases from V and 4 from J, leaving 6 bases between them. DNA of the CDR3: TGTGCCAGCAGCTCCCCCTATGGCTACACCTTC. This gives the protein CASSSPYGYTF.

This chain joins TRBV20-1 and TRBJ2-7; TRBD2 matches 10 bases. J lost 5 bases, V lost 2 bases, and 12 bases had no gene match. The germline CDR1 and CDR2 sequences are DFQATT and SNEGSKA (reference sequence). CDR3 length equals 16 residues. The CDR3 DNA follows: TGCAGTGCTAGAAAGGGCCTAGCGGGAGTTGCCCACGAGCAGTACTTC. Translation gives CSARKGLAGVAHEQYF.